This T cell receptor beta chain was recovered during a study of CD8 T cells in ankylosing spondylitis. V lost 1 base to trimming and J lost 4 bases; unmatched junction nucleotides: 4. The CDR3 has 16 residues. Germline V gene data show CDR1 as KGHDR and CDR2 as SFDVKD. Researchers built TCR beta libraries using quantitative 5'-RACE with molecular barcodes. MiXCR was run by TCRdb on the 5' RACE reads, yielding one entry per CDR3 protein. This table has approximately 250,000 distinct CDR3 sequences, 20% to 30% appearing once. Study results and limitations: Those disease-linked clones were CD8+; they were also relatively rare in peripheral blood. About 8 highly homologous variants formed a TCR beta motif that appeared characteristic of ankylosing spondylitis blood.

This clonotype was counted many times. Its antigen is unidentified. Sequencing was performed on blood, either unsorted or a sorted T cell fraction (not recorded which). V is TRBV24-1 and J is TRBJ2-1; TRBD2 matches at 9 bases. This clonotype originated in a male donor with ankylosing spondylitis or in good health (not recorded which). CDR3 nucleotide sequence: TGTGCCACCAGTGATTTTTCTAGCGGGGCGTACAATGAGCAGTTCTTC. Encoded protein: CATSDFSSGAYNEQFF.